This T cell receptor (beta chain) was recorded in a study of T-cell reconstitution after alpha-beta-depleted transplantation in children. This clonotype has more than one count but fewer than ten. Unique molecular identifiers tagged the TCRbeta library. TCRdb fed the PCR reads into MiXCR, producing one record per CDR3 protein. This sample carries 500,000 to 600,000 distinct CDR3 sequences, less than 35% of them seen once, and the ten largest clones take under 3%. Germline CDR1 and CDR2: ENHRY and SYGVKD. The CDR3 runs 16 residues. V was cut by 2 bases and J by 1 base, with 15 bases left in between. The source material was PBMCs from the stem cell graft donor, sampled from the stem cell graft. This TCR derives from a human donor who donated a stem cell graft to a child with aplastic anemia. The chain joins TRBV10-3 to TRBJ2-7, with D uncertain. Written as DNA, the CDR3 is TGTGCCATCAGTGAGGCCCCGTGGACGGATTCCTACGAGCAGTACGTC. Amino acid sequence: CAISEAPWTDSYEQYV.